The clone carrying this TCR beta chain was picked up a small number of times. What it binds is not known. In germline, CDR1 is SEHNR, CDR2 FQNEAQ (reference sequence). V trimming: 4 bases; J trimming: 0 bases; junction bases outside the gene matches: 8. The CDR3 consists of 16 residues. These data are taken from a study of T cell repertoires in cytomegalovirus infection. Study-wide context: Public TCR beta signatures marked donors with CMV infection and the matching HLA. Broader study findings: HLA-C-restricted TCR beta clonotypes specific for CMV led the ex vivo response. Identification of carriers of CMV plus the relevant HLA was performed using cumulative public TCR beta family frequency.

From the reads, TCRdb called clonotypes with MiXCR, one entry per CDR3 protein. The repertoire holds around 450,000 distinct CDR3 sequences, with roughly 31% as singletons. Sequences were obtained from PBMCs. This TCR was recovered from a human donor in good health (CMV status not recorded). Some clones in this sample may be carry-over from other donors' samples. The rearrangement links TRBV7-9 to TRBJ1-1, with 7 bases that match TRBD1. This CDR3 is CASSSVGDRLNTEAFF. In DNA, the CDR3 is TGTGCCAGCAGCTCGGTCGGGGACAGACTGAACACTGAAGCTTTCTTT. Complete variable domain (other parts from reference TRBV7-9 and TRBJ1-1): DTGVSQNPRHKITKRGQNVTFRCDPISEHNRLYWYRQTLGQGPEFLTYFQNEAQLEKSRLLSDRFSAERPKGSFSTLEIQRTEQGDSAMYLCASSSVGDRLNTEAFFGQGTRLTVV.